This TCR beta chain appears in the sequencing data of a study of early T cells in non-severe SARS-CoV-2 infection. One entry per CDR3 protein, called by TCRdb with MiXCR from the 5' RACE reads. The data hold approximately 58,000 distinct CDR3 sequences, with approximately 6.7% observed a single time. Study-wide findings and caveats: Missing private and CD4 specificities, VDJdb matching favored anti-spike CD8 responses.

This clonotype has a handful of counts. Its antigen is unidentified. V lost 7 bases, J lost 5 bases, and 15 bases lay in between. Germline CDR1 and CDR2: MNHEY and SVGAGI. The CDR3 has 14 residues. The clonotype comes from an adult who was a healthcare worker with PCR-confirmed SARS-CoV-2 infection or an uninfected control (not recorded which). The chain couples TRBV6-5 to TRBJ2-1; D is perhaps TRBD1 or TRBD2 (5 bases each). Sequenced: whole blood. The CDR3 DNA is TGTGCCAGCAAACCAGAGACGGGGCACAATGAGCAGTTCTTC. This sequence encodes CASKPETGHNEQFF.